This T cell receptor beta chain was profiled in a study of CD8 T cells in Susac syndrome. Study information: When their blood was taken, patients with Susac syndrome were therapy-naive, taking corticosteroids, or taking intravenous immunoglobulin alone.

Points on this clonotype: Its antigen remains unknown.

Peripheral blood CD8+ and CD4+ T cells were profiled by TCR beta sequencing. The RNA, 0.5 to 1 ug, was put through reverse transcription using random hexamers. TCRdb called the immunoSEQ multiplex PCR reads again in MiXCR, with one record for every CDR3 protein. The sample includes around 230,000 distinct CDR3 sequences, about 95% seen only once; the top ten take approximately 0.094%. Study results and limitations: The CD4+ T cell repertoires from Susac syndrome exhibited no clonal expansion.

This TCR derives from a human donor with Susac syndrome. Sequenced material: CD4+ T cells from PBMCs.

The DNA of the CDR3 is TGCGCCAGCAGCTCGGGGGCATCTAGCACAGATACGCAGTATTTT. This encodes CASSSGASSTDTQYF. The chain employs TRBV5-1 and TRBJ2-3; D may be TRBD1 or TRBD2 (6 bases each). Germline V gene sequence: CDR1 SGHRS, CDR2 YFSETQ. The V and J ends lost 3 bases and 0 bases respectively, with 11 bases between them. This CDR3 has 15 residues.